This T cell receptor (beta chain) appears in the sequencing data of a study of identical twins. Addition of a universal primer site occurred through template switching, and cDNA carried unique molecular identifiers. TCRdb independently ran MiXCR on the 5' RACE reads; one entry per CDR3 protein. This table holds about 890,000 distinct CDR3 sequences, roughly 12% found once. The data were also submitted as part of a second study, on yellow fever vaccine responses in identical twins.

This clonotype originated in a young woman in good health. Sequencing used PBMCs.

Here the CDR3 DNA reads TGCAGTGCTAGGGGGGATAGAGATAGTATTTCCTCAGATACGCAGTATTTT. Translation gives CSARGDRDSISSDTQYF. The rearrangement links TRBV20-1 to TRBJ2-3; D assignment may be TRBD1 or TRBD2 (5 bases each). V dropped 3 bases and J dropped 4 bases, with 23 bases sitting between them. The CDR3 sequence is 17 residues long. Per the germline V gene, CDR1 is DFQATT and CDR2 is SNEGSKA (reference sequence).